One and the same sample provided the 32 T cell receptor beta chains below, sequenced in a study of control samples from healthy donors and cancer patients (dated by TCRdb to 2018 to 2020). Library prep was done by the immunoSEQ multiplex PCR assay. TCRdb took this table from immuneACCESS and kept in-frame rearrangements with V and J called. Such tables lack part of the clones; where checked against another copy, unresolved V genes explain under half of the gap, and the rest is unexplained. The sample table shows tens of thousands of clones, and about 87% are seen once. The ten top clones hold more than 15% of the sample. The material sequenced was blood. These receptors were collected from a man aged 45-65 years in good health.

V and J are TRBV6-6 and TRBJ1-5, with D perhaps TRBD1 (6 bases). V was clipped by 7 bases and J by 2 bases, with 12 bases between them. Germline CDR1 is MNHNY and CDR2 is SVGAGI (reference sequence). The CDR3 spans 14 residues. The CDR3 protein is CASKEGGGNQPQHF. DNA of the CDR3: TGTGCCAGCAAGGAAGGGGGAGGCAATCAGCCCCAGCATTTT.

The V gene is TRBV6-5, the J gene TRBJ1-1; 8 bases are a match to TRBD1. There are 16 residues in the CDR3. Germline V gene data show CDR1 as MNHEY and CDR2 as SVGAGI. V lost 4 bases and J lost 6; bases outside the gene matches: 13. The CDR3 protein is CASSLQGVGRGPEAFF. The CDR3, as DNA: TGTGCCAGCAGTTTACAGGGGGTGGGAAGAGGCCCTGAAGCTTTCTTT.

This sequence joins TRBV7-9 and TRBJ2-3; D might be TRBD2 (5 bases). Germline V gives CDR1 SEHNR, CDR2 FQNEAQ (reference sequence). Deletions cut 2 bases from V and 2 bases from J, with 17 bases between. The CDR3 contains 17 residues. CDR3 sequence (DNA): TGTGCCAGCAGCTTACGGGCCGTCAATCGGGACACAGATACGCAGTATTTT. Protein: CASSLRAVNRDTDTQYF. Full variable domain (outside the CDR3, taken from reference TRBV7-9 and TRBJ2-3): DTGVSQNPRHKITKRGQNVTFRCDPISEHNRLYWYRQTLGQGPEFLTYFQNEAQLEKSRLLSDRFSAERPKGSFSTLEIQRTEQGDSAMYLCASSLRAVNRDTDTQYFGPGTRLTVL.

The V gene is TRBV6-5, the J gene TRBJ1-4, with 7 positions matching TRBD1. The CDR3 consists of 15 residues. Germline CDR1 is MNHEY and CDR2 is SVGAGI. The V and J ends lost 5 bases and 3 bases, in that order; junction bases with no gene match: 6. CDR3 coding DNA: TGTGCCAGCAGTCCCTTGACAGGGCCTAATGAAAAACTGTTTTTT. Its translation: CASSPLTGPNEKLFF.

The rearrangement links TRBV13 to TRBJ1-4; no firm D call. Germline CDR1 PRHDT, CDR2 FYEKMQ (reference sequence). CDR3 length equals 13 residues. Trimming cost V 6 bases and J 6 bases, with 11 bases left between them. This chain's CDR3 is CASRGRPDEKLFF. The CDR3 nucleotides read TGTGCCAGCAGAGGGAGGCCTGATGAAAAACTGTTTTTT. Full variable domain (remainder filled in from reference TRBV13 and TRBJ1-4): AAGVIQSPRHLIKEKRETATLKCYPIPRHDTVYWYQQGPGQDPQFLISFYEKMQSDKGSIPDRFSAQQFSDYHSELNMSSLELGDSALYFCASRGRPDEKLFFGSGTQLSVL.

The chain is built from TRBV6-1 and TRBJ1-2; the match to TRBD1 covers 8 bases. The CDR3 is 13 residues long. From germline, CDR1 is MNHNS and CDR2 SASEGT. With 6 bases clipped from V and 2 bases from J, the junction kept 2 bases outside the gene matches. CDR3 sequence (DNA): TGTGCCAGCAGACAGGGGGGGAACTATGGCTACACCTTC. Its protein is CASRQGGNYGYTF.

This clone appeared a single time. The chain combines TRBV6-5 with TRBJ2-2; D might be TRBD2 (5 bases). The CDR3 totals 13 residues. Germline V gives CDR1 MNHEY, CDR2 SVGAGI. Trimming left V 8 bases short and J 5 bases short, with 12 bases between. CDR3 DNA sequence: TGTGCCAGCCGGGATCGACGGACCGGGGAGCTGTTTTTT. It codes for CASRDRRTGELFF.

The chain employs TRBV7-2 and TRBJ2-7; D is ambiguous. Germline CDR1 SGHTA, CDR2 FQGNSA. Trimming stripped 4 bases from V and 3 bases from J, with 7 bases between. The CDR3 runs to 12 residues. In DNA, the CDR3 is TGTGCCAGCAGCTCTGCCTACTACGAGCAGTACTTC. It yields the protein CASSSAYYEQYF.

The rearrangement uses TRBV14 and TRBJ1-2; perhaps TRBD1 as D (6 bases). The germline gives CDR1 SGHDN, CDR2 FVKESK. The CDR3 has 15 residues. Between the trimmed V and J ends, which lost 6 bases and 3 bases, there was a span of 17 bases. This CDR3 is CASSLGGAGDYGYTF. The CDR3 DNA follows: TGTGCCAGCAGTCTTGGGGGGGCTGGAGACTATGGCTACACCTTC.

The chain employs TRBV9 and TRBJ1-1; 12 bases match TRBD1. CDR1 is SGDLS, CDR2 YYNGEE, per germline. With 3 bases clipped from V and 2 bases from J, the junction kept 5 bases outside the gene matches. The CDR3 has 16 residues. The CDR3 loop is CASSAGQGALNTEAFF. The CDR3 nucleotides are TGTGCCAGCAGCGCGGGACAGGGGGCGCTAAACACTGAAGCTTTCTTT. The entire variable domain, with the rest obtained from reference TRBV9 and TRBJ1-1, is as follows: DSGVTQTPKHLITATGQRVTLRCSPRSGDLSVYWYQQSLDQGLQFLIQYYNGEERAKGNILERFSAQQFPDLHSELNLSSLELGDSALYFCASSAGQGALNTEAFFGQGTRLTVV.

V and J are TRBV9 and TRBJ1-2, with 8 bases identical to TRBD1. Germline assignment: CDR1 SGDLS and CDR2 YYNGEE. The CDR3 is 15 amino acids. With V trimmed by 3 bases and J by 7 bases, 11 bases remained unmatched. Written as DNA, the CDR3 is TGTGCCAGCAGCGCACAGCAGGGGGCGGTATTTGGCTACACCTTC. Translated: CASSAQQGAVFGYTF.

In this sample, this clone turned up once. The rearrangement uses TRBV2 and TRBJ2-7; a possible D gene is TRBD1 (6 bases). Per the germline V gene, CDR1 is SNHLY and CDR2 is FYNNEI. The V end lost 6 bases, the J end lost 6 bases, and 21 bases lay between the germline ends. The CDR3 is made up of 15 amino acids. The CDR3 region has the DNA TGTGCCAGCAGGGCCGGGACAAGACTTGAGGGCGAGCAGTACTTC. Encoded protein: CASRAGTRLEGEQYF.

This sequence joins TRBV10-3 and TRBJ2-1, with 9 bases fitting TRBD2. The CDR3 is 15 amino acids. The germline V gene has CDR1 ENHRY and CDR2 SYGVKD. The V segment lost 3 bases and the J segment 10 bases; nucleotides outside the gene matches: 10. CDR3 residues: CAISDLISGRDEQFF. CDR3 DNA: TGTGCCATCAGTGATCTCATTAGCGGGAGAGACGAGCAGTTCTTC.

This clone was observed a few times. The chain is built from TRBV15 and TRBJ1-4; 9 positions agree with TRBD1. Trimming took 1 base from V and 6 from J; bases not matched to a gene: 6. Germline values: CDR1 LNHNV, CDR2 YYDKDF (reference sequence). This CDR3 region has 16 residues. The CDR3 here is CATSRGRDRADEKLFF. The DNA of the CDR3 is TGTGCCACCAGCAGAGGGAGGGACAGGGCGGATGAAAAACTGTTTTTT.

In its sample, this clone was seen a few times. The CDR3 sequence: CASSFRSANTEAFF. The CDR3 nucleotides read TGTGCCAGCAGCTTCAGGTCGGCGAACACTGAAGCTTTCTTT. This sequence joins TRBV11-3 and TRBJ1-1; D is ambiguous. CDR1 and CDR2 (germline): SGHNT, YENEEA. The V and J ends lost 3 bases and 1 base respectively, with 9 bases between them. The CDR3 loop spans 14 amino acids.

The chain combines TRBV12-3 or TRBV12-4 with TRBJ1-2; D remains ambiguous. This CDR3 is built from 13 residues. The V and J ends lost 5 bases and 1 base respectively, with 8 bases between them. In DNA form, the CDR3 reads TGTGCCAGCAGTACGACGGTTAACTATGGCTACACCTTC. It translates to CASSTTVNYGYTF.

The rearrangement uses TRBV15 and TRBJ2-3, with D unresolved. There are 14 residues in the CDR3. Germline values: CDR1 LNHNV, CDR2 YYDKDF (reference sequence). Trimming removed 3 bases at V and 3 bases at J, with 10 bases between. The CDR3 nucleotides read TGTGCCACCAGCAGCTTCCGGTTTACAGATACGCAGTATTTT. Translation: CATSSFRFTDTQYF.

The chain has TRBV28 and TRBJ2-7, with D unresolved. The CDR3 totals 12 residues. Trimming pared 2 bases from V and 6 bases from J, leaving 8 bases between. CDR1 is MDHEN, CDR2 SYDVKM, per germline. CDR3 region: CASSLPYSEQYV. The CDR3 nucleotides read TGTGCCAGCAGTTTACCCTATTCCGAGCAGTACGTC.

The genes are TRBV19 and TRBJ2-3; TRBD2 aligns across 12 bases. Per germline, CDR1 LNHDA and CDR2 SQIVND (reference sequence). Losses at the gene ends were 7 bases for V and 5 bases for J; bases not matched to a gene: 7. The CDR3 loop spans 15 amino acids. CDR3 in DNA: TGTGCCAGTACCGCTAGCGGGAGGGCCGTAGATACGCAGTATTTT. Translation: CASTASGRAVDTQYF.

The chain employs TRBV6-1 and TRBJ2-2, with D maybe TRBD2 (6 bases). The CDR3 is 15 residues long. V dropped 2 bases and J dropped 2 bases, with 9 bases sitting between them. CDR1 and CDR2 from the germline V gene are MNHNS and SASEGT. For the CDR3, the DNA is TGTGCCAGCAGTGAACTCGGGGGTAACACCGGGGAGCTGTTTTTT. Residues: CASSELGGNTGELFF.

This clone turned up a few times. This chain uses TRBV18 with TRBJ1-2; 9 bases fit TRBD1. CDR1 is KGHSH and CDR2 is LQKENI in the germline V gene. The V segment lost 4 bases and the J segment 6 bases; nucleotides outside the gene matches: 3. This CDR3 is 13 amino acids long. CDR3 DNA sequence: TGTGCCAGCTCACGGGACAGGGCTGATGGCTACACCTTC. It encodes CASSRDRADGYTF.

V and J are TRBV5-5 and TRBJ2-3; TRBD1 agrees at 7 bases. V gave up 4 bases and J gave up 2 bases; unmatched junction bases: 4. Per germline, CDR1 SGHKS and CDR2 YYEKEE (reference sequence). This CDR3 contains 14 residues. CDR3: CASSPGQATDTQYF. As DNA, the CDR3 is TGTGCCAGCAGCCCCGGACAGGCCACAGATACGCAGTATTTT.

V is TRBV4-3 and J is TRBJ2-3; TRBD2 agrees at 10 bases. The J segment lost 2 bases and the V segment lost 0 bases, leaving 2 bases of the junction unmatched. Germline V gene data show CDR1 as LGHNA and CDR2 as YSLEER. This CDR3 is 16 amino acids long. CDR3 bases: TGCGCCAGCAGCCAAGACCTAGCGGGAGCCACAGATACGCAGTATTTT. It is translated as CASSQDLAGATDTQYF.

V and J are TRBV5-6 and TRBJ2-7, with TRBD1 matching over 9 bases. CDR1 SGHDT and CDR2 YYEEEE come from the germline V gene. The CDR3 has 17 amino acids. The V segment lost 4 bases and the J segment 3 bases; nucleotides outside the gene matches: 14. The CDR3 DNA sequence: TGTGCCAGCAGCCTATATGGGGGGGACAGGGAGGACTACGAGCAGTACGTC. Encoded protein: CASSLYGGDREDYEQYV.

This chain links TRBV9 with TRBJ2-2; 8 bases line up with TRBD2. V shed 0 bases, J shed 6 bases, and the junction held 4 bases outside the gene matches. Germline CDR1 reads SGDLS; CDR2 reads YYNGEE. The CDR3 runs 15 residues. Written as DNA, the CDR3 is TGTGCCAGCAGCGTAGGACTAGCGCAAGCCGGGGAGCTGTTTTTT. This sequence encodes CASSVGLAQAGELFF. Full variable domain (outside the CDR3, taken from reference TRBV9 and TRBJ2-2): DSGVTQTPKHLITATGQRVTLRCSPRSGDLSVYWYQQSLDQGLQFLIQYYNGEERAKGNILERFSAQQFPDLHSELNLSSLELGDSALYFCASSVGLAQAGELFFGEGSRLTVL.

This sequence joins TRBV11-3 and TRBJ1-3; unclear D gene. The CDR3 consists of 14 residues. V gave up 5 bases and J gave up 0 bases, with 8 bases separating them. Germline V gives CDR1 SGHNT, CDR2 YENEEA. DNA for the CDR3: TGTGCCAGCAGCAAGAGGGACTCTGGAAACACCATATATTTT. It codes for CASSKRDSGNTIYF. The entire variable domain, with the rest obtained from reference TRBV11-3 and TRBJ1-3, is as follows: EAGVVQSPRYKIIEKKQPVAFWCNPISGHNTLYWYLQNLGQGPELLIRYENEEAVDDSQLPKDRFSAERLKGVDSTLKIQPAELGDSAVYLCASSKRDSGNTIYFGEGSWLTVV.

This chain joins TRBV28 and TRBJ1-4; the D gene is possibly TRBD1 (5 bases). Germline V CDR1 and CDR2: MDHEN, SYDVKM. V was trimmed by 6 bases and J by 5 bases, leaving 13 bases between them. The CDR3 loop spans 14 amino acids. The CDR3 bases are TGTGCCAGCAGACCGGGACCGCCGAATGAAAAACTGTTTTTT. Its protein product is CASRPGPPNEKLFF.

The chain carries TRBV7-8 and TRBJ1-1; D possibly corresponds to TRBD1 (5 bases). The CDR3 spans 13 residues. Per the germline V gene, CDR1 is SGHVS and CDR2 is FQNEAQ. V dropped 6 bases and J dropped 1 base, with 9 bases sitting between them. The CDR3 is CASSRDRNTEAFF. CDR3 bases: TGTGCCAGCAGTCGCGACAGGAACACTGAAGCTTTCTTT.

V is TRBV19 and J is TRBJ2-1; tentatively, D is TRBD2 (7 bases). The V gene's germline CDR1 is LNHDA and CDR2 SQIVND (reference sequence). V lost 4 bases and J lost 2, with 9 bases in between. The CDR3 contains 14 residues. The CDR3 loop is CASSTGGAYNEQFF. DNA of the CDR3: TGTGCCAGTAGTACGGGGGGCGCCTACAATGAGCAGTTCTTC.

CDR3 amino acids: CASSGGDRTAGQYF. CDR3 bases: TGTGCCAGCAGTGGTGGCGACAGAACCGCGGGCCAGTACTTC. The J gene is TRBJ2-5, the V gene TRBV2; D assignment may be TRBD1 or TRBD2 (5 bases each). With 4 bases removed from V and 10 bases from J, the gap between germline ends came to 19 bases. CDR3 length: 14 residues. Germline CDR1 reads SNHLY; CDR2 reads FYNNEI.

The V call is TRBV18, the J call TRBJ2-1; 12 bases are a match to TRBD2. In germline, CDR1 is KGHSH, CDR2 LQKENI. With 2 bases clipped from V and 5 bases from J, the junction kept 7 bases outside the gene matches. The CDR3 consists of 17 residues. The CDR3 nucleotides are TGTGCCAGCTCACCATGGACTAGCGGGGCGGACGACAATGAGCAGTTCTTC. Its translation: CASSPWTSGADDNEQFF.

This sequence joins TRBV6-2 or TRBV6-3 and TRBJ2-3; D remains ambiguous. This CDR3 has 16 amino acids. Germline CDR1 reads MNHEY; CDR2 reads SVGEGT. V was cut by 0 bases and J by 0 bases, with 10 bases left in between. The CDR3 protein is CASSYSSLLSTDTQYF. The CDR3 DNA follows: TGTGCCAGCAGTTACTCGAGTCTTCTAAGCACAGATACGCAGTATTTT.